Listed here is a single T cell receptor (beta chain). This record belongs to a study of shared clonotypes between healthy human individuals. Original data processing: Junction-only sequences without quality scores came from ImmunoSEQ, so filtering differed. Repertoires were generated with immunoSEQ multiplex PCR, while TCRdb's copy carries only in-frame clones and drops some. The V and J calls and clone size are taken from that table; D and trimming were inferred from the DNA. The table includes about 640,000 clones, about 78% detected once. J lost 5 bases, V lost 0 bases, and 5 bases had no gene match. Looked up from germline, CDR1 is SEHNR and CDR2 is FQNEAQ (reference sequence). This CDR3 has 17 residues.

J is TRBJ2-5 and V is TRBV7-9, with 14 bases identical to TRBD2. The clonotype originates from a woman in her twenties or thirties in good health. The sample was memory CD4+ T cells sorted from blood. Subset of the sample: CD45RA-negative fraction. This CDR3 reads CASSLAPGLAGVETQYF. CDR3 DNA: TGTGCCAGCAGCTTAGCTCCGGGACTAGCGGGAGTGGAGACCCAGTACTTC.